These 15 T cell receptor beta chains share one sample of origin, sequenced in a study of spatial heterogeneity in lung cancer. Time point reported: sample taken at primary tumor resection. The antigens for these receptors are not known. TCRdb re-called the 5' RACE reads with MiXCR, one entry per CDR3 protein. The data hold 20,000 to 30,000 distinct CDR3 sequences, with around 9.2% observed a single time. Whole-study results and caveats: Mutation tallies in tumors tracked expanded intratumoral alpha and beta TCR counts.

The source material was lung tumor tissue, sampled at surgery. The receptors stem from a male donor with early-stage non-small cell lung cancer.

The table lists this clonotype with many counts. V gene TRBV6-2 or TRBV6-3 combines with J gene TRBJ2-1; D is uncertain. The CDR3 extends over 14 amino acids. CDR1 and CDR2 (germline): MNHEY, SVGEGT. V was shortened by 6 bases and J by 5 bases, with 14 bases between the two germline ends. The CDR3 DNA reads as TGTGCCAGCAGCCGATATGAAGGCAACAATGAGCAGTTCTTC. Protein sequence: CASSRYEGNNEQFF.

Ten or more counts support this clonotype. The V call is TRBV28, the J call TRBJ1-2, with D possibly matching TRBD1 (6 bases). V lost 6 bases and J lost 0, with 11 bases in between. The CDR3 covers 14 residues. Germline lookup yields CDR1 MDHEN and CDR2 SYDVKM. The CDR3 DNA reads as TGTGCCAGCAGGCAGGGACATTCTAACTATGGCTACACCTTC. Amino acid sequence: CASRQGHSNYGYTF.

A few counts support this clonotype. The chain employs TRBV7-9 and TRBJ1-1; a weak D match, TRBD1 (6 bases). Germline CDR1 SEHNR, CDR2 FQNEAQ (reference sequence). V was cut by 0 bases and J by 5 bases, with 19 bases left in between. The CDR3 totals 17 residues. The CDR3 DNA reads as TGTGCCAGCAGCTTAGCCCCTGGGAACAGGGTACGGACTGAAGCTTTCTTT. The encoded protein is CASSLAPGNRVRTEAFF.

This clonotype showed up many times. V and J are TRBV20-1 and TRBJ1-1; D gene uncertain. The germline gives CDR1 DFQATT, CDR2 SNEGSKA (reference sequence). The CDR3 has 14 amino acids. The V end lost 2 bases, the J end lost 3 bases, and 13 bases lay between the germline ends. The CDR3: CSARFGRSYTEAFF. The CDR3 nucleotides read TGCAGTGCTAGATTTGGGAGGTCGTACACTGAAGCTTTCTTT.

This clonotype was seen at least ten times. This chain links TRBV7-8 with TRBJ2-1; D is possibly TRBD1 or TRBD2 (5 bases each). The V gene's germline CDR1 is SGHVS and CDR2 FQNEAQ. Trimming stripped 5 bases from V and 9 bases from J, with 11 bases between. The CDR3 spans 12 residues. The CDR3 coding sequence is TGTGCCAGCAGCCCGCCGAGGGGTGAGCAGTTCTTC. Protein: CASSPPRGEQFF.

In its sample, this clonotype was seen many times. The chain carries TRBV7-2 and TRBJ2-3, with TRBD2 identical over 7 bases. The CDR3 contains 15 residues. With 5 bases clipped from V and 7 bases from J, the junction kept 12 bases outside the gene matches. Looked up from germline, CDR1 is SGHTA and CDR2 is FQGNSA. The CDR3 region has the DNA TGTGCCAGCAGCCCGCCCCCTAGCGGTGCTAATACGCAGTATTTT. Its protein product is CASSPPPSGANTQYF.

The sample holds many counts of this clonotype. The V gene is TRBV7-9, the J gene TRBJ2-5; perhaps D is TRBD1 or TRBD2 (5 bases each). This CDR3 comprises 14 residues. The germline V gene encodes CDR1 SEHNR and CDR2 FQNEAQ (reference sequence). V lost 4 bases, J lost 0 bases, and 9 bases lay in between. As DNA, the CDR3 is TGTGCCAGCAGCTGGGGGACCTACCAAGAGACCCAGTACTTC. Encoded protein: CASSWGTYQETQYF. Supplemented by reference TRBV7-9 and TRBJ2-5, the full variable domain reads DTGVSQNPRHKITKRGQNVTFRCDPISEHNRLYWYRQTLGQGPEFLTYFQNEAQLEKSRLLSDRFSAERPKGSFSTLEIQRTEQGDSAMYLCASSWGTYQETQYFGPGTRLLVL.

This chain uses TRBV27 with TRBJ2-5, with D perhaps TRBD1 (5 bases). The germline V gene has CDR1 MNHEY and CDR2 SMNVEV (reference sequence). Trimming pared 2 bases from V and 4 bases from J, leaving 11 bases between. The CDR3 runs to 14 residues. CDR3 DNA: TGTGCCAGCAGTTTAGACAGCTTGAGAGAGACCCAGTACTTC. Protein product: CASSLDSLRETQYF.

Many counts were recorded for this clonotype. The V call is TRBV28, the J call TRBJ1-1, with D hard to call. Trimming stripped 5 bases from V and 0 bases from J, with 10 bases between. The CDR3 contains 14 residues. Looked up from germline, CDR1 is MDHEN and CDR2 is SYDVKM. CDR3 sequence: CASSSGGLNTEAFF. The CDR3 DNA is TGTGCCAGCAGTAGCGGAGGACTGAACACTGAAGCTTTCTTT.

By sample share, this clonotype is large. V gene TRBV28 combines with J gene TRBJ1-4; weak D call: TRBD1 (5 bases). The germline CDR1 and CDR2 sequences are MDHEN and SYDVKM. The CDR3 is 15 residues long. Trimming stripped 3 bases from V and 4 bases from J, with 12 bases between. CDR3 DNA: TGTGCCAGCAGTTTTGTGGACATTTATAATGAAAAACTGTTTTTT. Its protein is CASSFVDIYNEKLFF.

This clonotype was seen many times. The chain employs TRBV3-1 and TRBJ1-4; D gene unclear. V gave up 0 bases and J gave up 6 bases, with 14 bases separating them. The CDR3 runs 16 residues. Per the germline V gene, CDR1 is LGHDT and CDR2 is YNNKEL (reference sequence). CDR3 sequence (DNA): TGTGCCAGCAGCCAAGATCTTTGGACCGCGGATGAAAAACTGTTTTTT. Amino acids: CASSQDLWTADEKLFF.

For the CDR3, the DNA is TGTGCCACCAGTGCAGCGGCCCCACCCGATACGCAGTATTTT. Translation gives CATSAAAPPDTQYF. The chain employs TRBV24-1 and TRBJ2-3; TRBD2 might be the D (5 bases). Germline V CDR1 and CDR2: KGHDR, SFDVKD. The CDR3 is 14 residues long. Trimming removed 5 bases from V and 6 bases from J, with 14 bases in between.

This clonotype was seen repeatedly, ten times or more. V is TRBV7-9 and J is TRBJ2-4; D is undetermined. The germline V gene has CDR1 SEHNR and CDR2 FQNEAQ (reference sequence). With 5 bases removed from V and 8 bases from J, the gap between germline ends came to 7 bases. This CDR3 is 11 amino acids long. DNA of the CDR3: TGTGCCAGCAGCCCTACTGACATTCAGTACTTC. Its translation is CASSPTDIQYF.

This clonotype appeared many times. V gene TRBV18 combines with J gene TRBJ1-1; D unresolved. V lost 2 bases and J 5 bases, leaving 15 bases between the germline ends. Germline CDR1 KGHSH, CDR2 LQKENI. This CDR3 contains 15 residues. The CDR3 DNA reads as TGTGCCAGCTCACCAACGGCAGGTCGGGGAACTGAAGCTTTCTTT. It is translated as CASSPTAGRGTEAFF.

This clonotype was detected many times. This rearrangement joins TRBV6-5 to TRBJ1-1; possibly TRBD1 for D (6 bases). From germline, CDR1 is MNHEY and CDR2 SVGAGI. The CDR3 extends over 13 amino acids. V lost 7 bases and J 3 bases, leaving 12 bases between the germline ends. CDR3 coding DNA: TGTGCCAGCACCTATCAGGGGCACACTGAAGCTTTCTTT. Protein: CASTYQGHTEAFF.